The 13 T cell receptor beta chains below were found in one sample sequenced in a study of CD8 T cells in Susac syndrome. After extraction with the RNeasy kit, about 0.5 to 1 ug of the RNA was reverse transcribed using random hexamers. Using its own MiXCR run on the immunoSEQ multiplex PCR reads, TCRdb lists one record per CDR3 protein. Of roughly 80,000 distinct CDR3 sequences listed, approximately 93% are singletons. Sequencing used CD8+ T cells from PBMCs. Every receptor here comes from a human donor with Susac syndrome.

This sequence joins TRBV20-1 and TRBJ1-2; perhaps TRBD1 as D (5 bases). V shed 6 bases and J shed 3 bases, with 14 bases lying between them. Germline V gives CDR1 DFQATT, CDR2 SNEGSKA (reference sequence). This CDR3 has 13 amino acids. CDR3 residues: CSAPPQGDYGYTF. CDR3 bases: TGCAGTGCCCCCCCCCAGGGCGACTATGGCTACACCTTC.

The chain joins TRBV12-3 or TRBV12-4 to TRBJ2-5; maybe TRBD2 (5 bases). CDR3 length: 14 residues. Trimming left V 3 bases short and J 5 bases short, with 13 bases between. The chain's CDR3 is CASSLTGGGETQYF. CDR3 coding DNA: TGTGCCAGCAGTTTGACTGGTGGCGGGGAGACCCAGTACTTC.

This rearrangement joins TRBV15 to TRBJ1-5, with 9 bases aligning to TRBD1. Germline-derived CDR1 and CDR2 are LNHNV and YYDKDF (reference sequence). V lost 5 bases, J lost 6 bases, and 8 bases stayed unmatched. The CDR3 loop spans 15 amino acids. The CDR3 loop is CATSGGQGTIQPQHF. As DNA, the CDR3 is TGTGCCACCAGCGGCGGACAGGGGACTATTCAGCCCCAGCATTTT.

This clonotype was seen only once. V usage is TRBV5-6 and J usage is TRBJ2-1; D might be TRBD1 (5 bases). The germline gives CDR1 SGHDT, CDR2 YYEEEE. The CDR3 length is 13 residues. V lost 0 bases and J 6 bases, leaving 7 bases between the germline ends. Here the CDR3 reads CASSLEDTNEQFF. The CDR3 DNA follows: TGTGCCAGCAGCTTGGAGGACACCAATGAGCAGTTCTTC.

The chain employs TRBV4-3 and TRBJ2-7; 11 bases fit TRBD1. CDR3 size: 16 residues. V shed 4 bases and J 4 bases; nucleotides not matched to a gene: 9. Germline CDR1 reads LGHNA; CDR2 reads YSLEER. CDR3 coding DNA: TGCGCCAGCAGCCTCGGGGAGGGACAGGGGGTTTACGAGCAGTACTTC. This encodes CASSLGEGQGVYEQYF.

This rearrangement joins TRBV6-1 to TRBJ2-5; weak D call: TRBD1 (6 bases). The CDR3 spans 17 residues. Germline V gene sequence: CDR1 MNHNS, CDR2 SASEGT. V lost 6 bases and J 0 bases, leaving 20 bases between the germline ends. CDR3 residues: CASSTEFGQRDQETQYF. CDR3 sequence (DNA): TGTGCCAGCAGCACCGAATTCGGACAGAGAGACCAAGAGACCCAGTACTTC.

This CDR3 is CATSRDPSRQGTDEQYF. The CDR3 region has the DNA TGTGCCACCAGCAGAGATCCTTCCCGGCAGGGAACTGACGAGCAGTACTTC. This rearrangement joins TRBV15 to TRBJ2-7; TRBD1 is a possible D gene (5 bases). Trimming shortened V by 0 bases and J by 5 bases, and 20 bases separated the two germline ends. Germline lookup yields CDR1 LNHNV and CDR2 YYDKDF (reference sequence). CDR3 size: 17 residues.

The chain has TRBV7-9 and TRBJ2-7; the D is unclear. Germline V gene sequence: CDR1 SEHNR, CDR2 FQNEAQ (reference sequence). The germline V and J ends were trimmed by 3 bases and 2 bases, with 5 bases remaining between them. This CDR3 is built from 12 residues. The CDR3 sequence: CASSFRAYEQYF. The DNA of the CDR3 is TGTGCCAGCAGCTTCCGTGCCTACGAGCAGTACTTC.

The chain joins TRBV14 to TRBJ2-1, with D unclear. Germline CDR1 is SGHDN and CDR2 is FVKESK. The V end was cut by 4 bases, the J end by 8 bases, with 24 bases between. The CDR3 length is 17 residues. The CDR3 here is CASSLNLPWVESDEQFF. The CDR3 nucleotides are TGTGCCAGCAGCCTAAACCTTCCTTGGGTAGAATCCGATGAGCAGTTCTTC.

This sequence joins TRBV27 and TRBJ2-7; weak D call: TRBD1 (6 bases). This CDR3 has 14 amino acids. Deletions cut 3 bases from V and 2 bases from J, with 11 bases between. In germline, CDR1 is MNHEY, CDR2 SMNVEV (reference sequence). The CDR3 bases are TGTGCCAGCAGTTTCATCGGACAGACCTACGAGCAGTACTTC. This gives the protein CASSFIGQTYEQYF.

V is TRBV30 and J is TRBJ1-2; a possible D gene is TRBD1 (5 bases). The length of the CDR3 is 13 residues. Trimming pared 0 bases from V and 8 bases from J, leaving 13 bases between. The germline V gene has CDR1 GTSNPN and CDR2 SVGIG (reference sequence). CDR3 amino acids: CAWSVTGGEGYTF. The CDR3 nucleotides read TGTGCCTGGAGTGTAACGGGAGGGGAAGGCTACACCTTC.

On this clonotype itself: A read error is likely, as this CDR3 ends without the conserved phenylalanine or tryptophan. The chain uses TRBV19 and TRBJ1-1; D uncertain. The CDR3 length is 14 residues. CDR1 is LNHDA, CDR2 SQIVND, per germline (reference sequence). V shed 3 bases and J shed 0 bases, with 8 bases lying between them. This CDR3 reads CASSIGRLNTEAFL. In DNA, the CDR3 is TGTGCCAGTAGTATCGGGAGGCTGAACACTGAAGCTTTCCTT.

The J gene is TRBJ2-3, the V gene TRBV6-1; 7 bases are shared with TRBD1. There are 13 residues in the CDR3. The germline V gene encodes CDR1 MNHNS and CDR2 SASEGT. J lost 4 bases, V lost 7 bases, and 5 bases had no gene match. CDR3: CASTDREADTQYF. As DNA, the CDR3 is TGTGCCAGCACTGACAGGGAAGCAGATACGCAGTATTTT.